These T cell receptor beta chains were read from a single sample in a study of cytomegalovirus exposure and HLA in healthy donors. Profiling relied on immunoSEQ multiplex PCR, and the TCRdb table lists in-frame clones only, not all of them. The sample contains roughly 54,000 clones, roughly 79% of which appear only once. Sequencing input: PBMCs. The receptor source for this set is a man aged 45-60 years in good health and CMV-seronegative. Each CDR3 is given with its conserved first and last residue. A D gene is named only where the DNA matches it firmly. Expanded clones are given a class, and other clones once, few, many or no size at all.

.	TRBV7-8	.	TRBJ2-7	CASSPRGAASASYEQYF	TGTGCCAGCAGCCCCCGGGGGGCCGCGTCGGCTTCCTACGAGCAGTACTTC
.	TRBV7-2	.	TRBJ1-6	CASSLGGRSPLHF	TGTGCCAGCAGCTTAGGGGGGAGGTCACCCCTCCACTTT
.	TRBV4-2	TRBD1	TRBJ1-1	CASSQDWTGRNTEAFF	TGTGCCAGCAGCCAAGATTGGACAGGACGGAACACTGAAGCTTTCTTT
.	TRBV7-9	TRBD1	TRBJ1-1	CASSSATLGRGFVAFF	TGTGCCAGCAGCTCCGCCACACTGGGCAGGGGGTTTGTTGCTTTCTTT
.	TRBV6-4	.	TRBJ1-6	CASSLQGFDSPLHF	TGTGCCAGCAGCTTACAGGGTTTTGATTCACCCCTCCACTTT
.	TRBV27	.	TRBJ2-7	CASSRTGGSYEQYF	TGTGCCAGCAGCCGCACCGGGGGCTCCTACGAGCAGTACTTC
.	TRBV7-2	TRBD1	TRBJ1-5	CASSLLQGAQPQHF	TGTGCCAGCAGCCTTCTACAGGGGGCTCAGCCCCAGCATTTT
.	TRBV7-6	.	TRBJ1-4	CASSPWGGPEKLFF	TGTGCCAGCAGCCCTTGGGGGGGGCCTGAAAAACTGTTTTTT
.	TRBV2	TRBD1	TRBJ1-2	CASNADSGGGYTF	TGTGCCAGCAACGCTGATTCAGGGGGTGGCTACACCTTC
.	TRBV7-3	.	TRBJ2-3	CASSPLPTRSDNTDTQYF	TGTGCCAGCAGCCCCCTCCCGACTAGGTCGGATAACACAGATACGCAGTATTTT
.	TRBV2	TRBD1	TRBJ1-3	CASVGQGRIAGNTIYF	TGTGCCAGCGTGGGACAGGGACGGATCGCTGGAAACACCATATATTTT
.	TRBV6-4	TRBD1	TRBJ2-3	CASSAGTGHTDTQYF	TGTGCCAGCAGTGCCGGGACAGGGCACACAGATACGCAGTATTTT
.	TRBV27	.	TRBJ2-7	CASSFYRGEQYF	TGTGCCAGCAGTTTTTACCGCGGAGAGCAGTACTTC
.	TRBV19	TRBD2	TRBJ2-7	CASSMRRGRYEQYF	TGTGCCAGTAGTATGCGGCGGGGGAGGTACGAGCAGTACTTC
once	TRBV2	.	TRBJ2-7	CASSAPKGGYEQYF	TGTGCCAGCAGTGCCCCGAAGGGAGGCTACGAGCAGTACTTC
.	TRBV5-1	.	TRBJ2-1	CASSSRPDSNEQFF	TGCGCCAGCAGCTCTCGACCCGACAGCAATGAGCAGTTCTTC